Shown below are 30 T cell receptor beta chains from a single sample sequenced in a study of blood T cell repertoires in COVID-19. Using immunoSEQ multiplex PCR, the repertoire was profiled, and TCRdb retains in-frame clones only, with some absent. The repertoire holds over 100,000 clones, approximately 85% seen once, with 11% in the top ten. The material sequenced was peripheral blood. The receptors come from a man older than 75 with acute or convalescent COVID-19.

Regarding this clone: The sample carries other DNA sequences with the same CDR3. The CDR3 coding sequence is TGTGCCAGCAGCCCTAGCGGGAGGGGAGATACGCAGTATTTT. It translates to CASSPSGRGDTQYF. J is TRBJ2-3 and V is TRBV7-2; 12 bases match TRBD2. Germline V gives CDR1 SGHTA, CDR2 FQGNSA. The V and J ends lost 5 bases and 5 bases, in that order; junction bases with no gene match: 2. This CDR3 is built from 14 residues.

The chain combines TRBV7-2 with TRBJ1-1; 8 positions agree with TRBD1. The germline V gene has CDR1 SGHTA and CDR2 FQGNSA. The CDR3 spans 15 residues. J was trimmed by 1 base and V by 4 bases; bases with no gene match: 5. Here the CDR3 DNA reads TGTGCCAGCAGCTCTAGACAGGGGAGGAACACTGAAGCTTTCTTT. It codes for CASSSRQGRNTEAFF.

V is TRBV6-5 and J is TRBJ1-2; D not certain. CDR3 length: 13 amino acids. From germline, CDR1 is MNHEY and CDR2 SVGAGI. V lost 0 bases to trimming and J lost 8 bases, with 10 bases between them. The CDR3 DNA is TGTGCCAGCAGTTACTCGAAGGCGGGGGGCTACACCTTC. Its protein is CASSYSKAGGYTF.

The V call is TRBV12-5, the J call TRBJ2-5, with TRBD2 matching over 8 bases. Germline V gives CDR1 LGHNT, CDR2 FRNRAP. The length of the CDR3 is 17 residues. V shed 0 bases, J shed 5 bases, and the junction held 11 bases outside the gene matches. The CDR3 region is CASGLVQSGGGIETQYF. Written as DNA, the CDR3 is TGTGCTAGTGGTTTGGTACAAAGCGGGGGAGGGATTGAGACCCAGTACTTC. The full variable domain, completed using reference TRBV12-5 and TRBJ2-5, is DARVTQTPRHKVTEMGQEVTMRCQPILGHNTVFWYRQTMMQGLELLAYFRNRAPLDDSGMPKDRFSAEMPDATLATLKIQPSEPRDSAVYFCASGLVQSGGGIETQYFGPGTRLLVL.

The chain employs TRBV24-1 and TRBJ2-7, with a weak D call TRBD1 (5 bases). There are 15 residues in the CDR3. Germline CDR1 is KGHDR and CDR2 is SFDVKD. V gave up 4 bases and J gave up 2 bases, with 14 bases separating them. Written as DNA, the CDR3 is TGTGCCACCAGTGACCGGACAATGCCAACCTACGAGCAGTACTTC. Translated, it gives CATSDRTMPTYEQYF.

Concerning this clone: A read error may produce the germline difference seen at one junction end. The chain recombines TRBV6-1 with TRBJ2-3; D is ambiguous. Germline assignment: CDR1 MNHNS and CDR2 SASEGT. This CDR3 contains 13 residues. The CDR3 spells CASREGVTDTQYF. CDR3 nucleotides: TGTGCCAGCAGAGAAGGAGTGACAGATACGCAGTATTTT.

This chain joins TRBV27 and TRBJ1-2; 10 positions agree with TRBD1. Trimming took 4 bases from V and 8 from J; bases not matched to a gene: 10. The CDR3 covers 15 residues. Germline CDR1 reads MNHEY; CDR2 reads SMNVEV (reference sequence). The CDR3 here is CASSSSGTGARGYTF. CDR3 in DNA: TGTGCCAGCAGTTCTTCCGGGACAGGGGCAAGGGGCTACACCTTC.

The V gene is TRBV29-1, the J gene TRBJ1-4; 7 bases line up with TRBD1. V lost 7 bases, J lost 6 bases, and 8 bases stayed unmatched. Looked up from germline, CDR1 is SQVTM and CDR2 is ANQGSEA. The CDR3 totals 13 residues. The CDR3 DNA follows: TGCAGCGCCGGACAGGTGGCGGATGAAAAACTGTTTTTT. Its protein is CSAGQVADEKLFF.

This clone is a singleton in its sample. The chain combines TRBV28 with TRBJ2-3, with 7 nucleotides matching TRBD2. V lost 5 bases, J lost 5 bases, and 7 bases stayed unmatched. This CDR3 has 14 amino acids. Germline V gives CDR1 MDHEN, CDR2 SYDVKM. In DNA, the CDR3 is TGTGCCAGCAGTCAAGCGGGGACCGGAGATACGCAGTATTTT. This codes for CASSQAGTGDTQYF.

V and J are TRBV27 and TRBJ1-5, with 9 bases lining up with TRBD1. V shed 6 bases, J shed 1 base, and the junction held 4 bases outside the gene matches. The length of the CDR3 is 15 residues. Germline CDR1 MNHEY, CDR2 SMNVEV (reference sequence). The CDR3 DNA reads TGTGCCAGCAGAAGGACAGGGGTGAGCAATCAGCCCCAGCATTTT. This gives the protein CASRRTGVSNQPQHF.

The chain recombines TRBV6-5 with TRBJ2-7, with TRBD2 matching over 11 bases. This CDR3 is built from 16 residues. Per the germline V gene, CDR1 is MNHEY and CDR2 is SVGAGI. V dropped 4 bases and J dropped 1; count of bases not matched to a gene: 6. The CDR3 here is CASSFLAGGKSYEQYF. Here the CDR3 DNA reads TGTGCCAGCAGTTTTCTAGCGGGAGGAAAGTCCTACGAGCAGTACTTC.

CDR3 coding DNA: TGCGCCAGCAGCTTGGGAGGGCCCGGATTGGAGCAGTACTTC. It yields the protein CASSLGGPGLEQYF. V usage is TRBV5-1 and J usage is TRBJ2-7, with D possibly matching TRBD2 (5 bases). The CDR3 covers 14 residues. Germline V CDR1 and CDR2: SGHRS, YFSETQ. V shed 0 bases and J shed 7 bases, with 14 bases lying between them.

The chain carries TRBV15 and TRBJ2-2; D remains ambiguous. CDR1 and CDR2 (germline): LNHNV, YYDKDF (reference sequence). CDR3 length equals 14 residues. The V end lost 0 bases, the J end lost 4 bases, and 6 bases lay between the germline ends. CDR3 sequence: CATSRDLITGELFF. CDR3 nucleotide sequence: TGTGCCACCAGCAGAGATCTAATCACCGGGGAGCTGTTTTTT.

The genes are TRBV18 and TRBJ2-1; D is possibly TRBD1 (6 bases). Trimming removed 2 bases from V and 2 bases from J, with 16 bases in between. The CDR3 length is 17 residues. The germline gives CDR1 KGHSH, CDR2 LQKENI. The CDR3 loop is CASSPLTGYSPYNEQFF. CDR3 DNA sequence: TGTGCCAGCTCACCATTAACAGGGTACTCCCCCTACAATGAGCAGTTCTTC.

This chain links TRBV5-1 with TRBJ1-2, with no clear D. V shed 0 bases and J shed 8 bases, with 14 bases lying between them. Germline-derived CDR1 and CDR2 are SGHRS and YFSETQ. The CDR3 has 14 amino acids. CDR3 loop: CASSLEGDPKGYTF. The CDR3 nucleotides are TGCGCCAGCAGCTTGGAGGGAGATCCGAAAGGCTACACCTTC.

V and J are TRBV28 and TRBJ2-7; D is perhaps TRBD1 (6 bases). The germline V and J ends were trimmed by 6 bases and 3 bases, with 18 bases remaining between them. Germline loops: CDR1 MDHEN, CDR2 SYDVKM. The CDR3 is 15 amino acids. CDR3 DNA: TGTGCCAGCAGGCGCCAGGGGACAATATACTACGAGCAGTACTTC. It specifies CASRRQGTIYYEQYF.

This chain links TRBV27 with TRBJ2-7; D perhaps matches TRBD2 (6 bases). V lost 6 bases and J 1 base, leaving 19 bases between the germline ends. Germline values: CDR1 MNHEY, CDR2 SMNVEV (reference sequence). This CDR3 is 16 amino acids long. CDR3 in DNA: TGTGCCAGCAGCCCCGGGGTAGGGGAGGCTTCCTACGAGCAGTACTTC. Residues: CASSPGVGEASYEQYF.

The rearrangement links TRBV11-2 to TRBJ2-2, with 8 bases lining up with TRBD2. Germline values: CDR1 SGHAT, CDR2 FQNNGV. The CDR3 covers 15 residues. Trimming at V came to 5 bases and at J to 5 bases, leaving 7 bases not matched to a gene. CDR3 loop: CASSLELAGTGELFF. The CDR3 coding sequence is TGTGCCAGCAGCCTCGAGTTAGCGGGGACCGGGGAGCTGTTTTTT. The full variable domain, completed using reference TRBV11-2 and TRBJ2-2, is EAGVAQSPRYKIIEKRQSVAFWCNPISGHATLYWYQQILGQGPKLLIQFQNNGVVDDSQLPKDRFSAERLKGVDSTLKIQPAKLEDSAVYLCASSLELAGTGELFFGEGSRLTVL.

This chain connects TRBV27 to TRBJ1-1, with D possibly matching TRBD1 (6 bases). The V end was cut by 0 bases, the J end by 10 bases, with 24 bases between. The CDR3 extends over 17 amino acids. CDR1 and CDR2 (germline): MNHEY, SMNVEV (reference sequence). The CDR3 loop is CASSLSPQQGTTVGAFF. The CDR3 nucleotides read TGTGCCAGCAGTTTATCGCCCCAACAGGGTACTACTGTCGGAGCTTTCTTT.

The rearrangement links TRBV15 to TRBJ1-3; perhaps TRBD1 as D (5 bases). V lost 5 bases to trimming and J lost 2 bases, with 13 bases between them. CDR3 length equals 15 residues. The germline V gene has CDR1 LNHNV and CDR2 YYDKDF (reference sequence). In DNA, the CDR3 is TGTGCCACCAGCCAGGACCAGGGTGCTGGAAACACCATATATTTT. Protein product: CATSQDQGAGNTIYF.

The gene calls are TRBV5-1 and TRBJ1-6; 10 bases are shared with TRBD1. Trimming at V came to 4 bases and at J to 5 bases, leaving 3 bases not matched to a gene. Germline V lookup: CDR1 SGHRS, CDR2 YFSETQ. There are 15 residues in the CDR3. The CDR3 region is CASSGDRGNNSPLHF. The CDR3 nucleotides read TGCGCCAGCAGCGGGGACAGGGGAAATAATTCACCCCTCCACTTT.

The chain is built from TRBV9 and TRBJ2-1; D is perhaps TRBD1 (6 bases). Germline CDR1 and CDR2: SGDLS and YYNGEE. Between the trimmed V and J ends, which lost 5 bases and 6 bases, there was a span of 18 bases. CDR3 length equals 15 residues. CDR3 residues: CASSASPGTINEQFF. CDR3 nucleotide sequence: TGTGCCAGCAGTGCCTCCCCAGGGACAATCAATGAGCAGTTCTTC.

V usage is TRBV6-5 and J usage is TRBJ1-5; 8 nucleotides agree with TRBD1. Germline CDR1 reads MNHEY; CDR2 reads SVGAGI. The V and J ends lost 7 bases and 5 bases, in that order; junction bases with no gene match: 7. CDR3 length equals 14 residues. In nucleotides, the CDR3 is TGTGCCAGCAAGTCCAGGGGGCTCTATCAGCCCCAGCATTTT. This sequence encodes CASKSRGLYQPQHF.

DNA of the CDR3: TGCGCCAGCAGGGCCGCCCCGGGTACAGATACGCAGTATTTT. Translated, it gives CASRAAPGTDTQYF. The chain carries TRBV5-1 and TRBJ2-3; D unresolved. V lost 5 bases, J lost 3 bases, and 13 bases lay in between. The length of the CDR3 is 14 residues. Germline V gene sequence: CDR1 SGHRS, CDR2 YFSETQ.

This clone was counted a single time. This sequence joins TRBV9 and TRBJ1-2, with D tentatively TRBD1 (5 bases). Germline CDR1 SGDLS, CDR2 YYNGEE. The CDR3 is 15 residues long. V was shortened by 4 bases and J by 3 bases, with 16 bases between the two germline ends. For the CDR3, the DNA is TGTGCCAGCAGCCCATCGCCTGACAGCTACTATGGCTACACCTTC. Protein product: CASSPSPDSYYGYTF.

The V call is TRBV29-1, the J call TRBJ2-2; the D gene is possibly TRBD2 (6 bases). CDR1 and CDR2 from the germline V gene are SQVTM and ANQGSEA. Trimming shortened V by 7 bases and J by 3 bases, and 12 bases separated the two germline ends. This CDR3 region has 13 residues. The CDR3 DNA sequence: TGCAGCGCCATCCCGGGGGACACCGGGGAGCTGTTTTTT. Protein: CSAIPGDTGELFF.

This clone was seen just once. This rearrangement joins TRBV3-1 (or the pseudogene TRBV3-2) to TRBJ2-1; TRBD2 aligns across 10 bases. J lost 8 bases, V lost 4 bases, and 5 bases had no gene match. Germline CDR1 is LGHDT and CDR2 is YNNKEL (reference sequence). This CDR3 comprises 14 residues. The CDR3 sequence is CASSPGTSVYEQFF. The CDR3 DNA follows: TGTGCCAGCAGCCCCGGGACTAGCGTCTATGAGCAGTTCTTC.

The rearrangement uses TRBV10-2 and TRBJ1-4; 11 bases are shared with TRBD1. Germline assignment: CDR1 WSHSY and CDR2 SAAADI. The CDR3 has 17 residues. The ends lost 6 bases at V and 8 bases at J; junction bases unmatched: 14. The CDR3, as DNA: TGCGCCAGCAGCGTCCGGACAGGGGGCGCGGGCTCGGAAAAACTGTTTTTT. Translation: CASSVRTGGAGSEKLFF.

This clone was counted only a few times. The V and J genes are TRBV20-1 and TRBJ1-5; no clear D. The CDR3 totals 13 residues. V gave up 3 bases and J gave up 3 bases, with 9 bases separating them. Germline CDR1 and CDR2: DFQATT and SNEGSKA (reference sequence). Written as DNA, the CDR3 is TGCAGTGCTAGTCTGGGAGTCAATCAGCCCCAGCATTTT. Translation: CSASLGVNQPQHF.

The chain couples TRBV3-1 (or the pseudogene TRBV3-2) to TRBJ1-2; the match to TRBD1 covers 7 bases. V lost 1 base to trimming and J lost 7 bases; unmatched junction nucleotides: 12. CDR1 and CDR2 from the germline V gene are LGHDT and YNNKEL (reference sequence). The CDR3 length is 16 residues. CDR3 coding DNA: TGTGCCAGCAGCCAAGGCGTTACAGGGGACCGCGGTGGCTACACCTTC. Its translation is CASSQGVTGDRGGYTF.